This T cell receptor beta chain originates from a study of shared clonotypes between healthy human individuals. In the study overall: The study drew on a couple of women and a few men aged 18 to 49 as donors. Plates per donor: three CD4 naive, three CD4 memory, two CD8 naive, one CD8 memory.

Whole-study findings and limits: In having few donors, the study represented limited genetic and exposure-history diversity.

Concerning this clone itself: Its specificity is not known.

Libraries were prepared by immunoSEQ multiplex PCR; TCRdb keeps only in-frame clonotypes and omits some of them. The sample contains more than 2 million clones, 90% to 97% of which appear only once. This CDR3 comprises 17 residues. CDR1 SGHAT and CDR2 FQNNGV come from the germline V gene. Deletions cut 3 bases from V and 5 bases from J, with 22 bases between. A CD45RA-negative memory subset and a CD45RA+ naive subset were separated from the CD4+ cells. The chain employs TRBV11-2 and TRBJ1-1; tentatively, D is TRBD1 (5 bases). The origin of this receptor is a man aged 18 to 30 in good health. The material sequenced was naive CD4+ T cells sorted from blood. The subset is: CD45RA+ positively selected. Written as DNA, the CDR3 is TGTGCCAGCAGCTTCCCGGGGCCCGGTGCGGGGGGAACTGAAGCTTTCTTT. Its translation: CASSFPGPGAGGTEAFF.